This TCR beta chain was obtained from a study of control samples from healthy donors and cancer patients (dated by TCRdb to 2019 to 2021). The germline V gene (reference sequence) gives CDR1 as LNHDA and CDR2 as SQIVND. The CDR3 spans 16 residues, from the cysteine through the phenylalanine. The kept DNA is CDR3 alone, 48 bases in frame from the first base. The trim is 4 bases for V and 6 bases for J, with a gap of 18 bases between the germline ends. The method was the immunoSEQ multiplex PCR assay. TCRdb carries this immuneACCESS record with in-frame sequences only. Its versions omit some clonotypes, under half of them owing to an unresolved V gene in the studies checked, with the rest unexplained. Recorded for this sample are some 120,000 clones; just over 90% of them occurred a single time. Of the sample, around 7.6% is held by the ten largest clones. Turning to this clone: There is no known antigen for this receptor. Within one base of it there is no much larger clone, and no base qualities were kept.

The clonotype comes from a woman aged 18-30 years in good health. The sample consisted of blood. The rearranged chain carries TRBV19 and TRBJ2-2; TRBD1 is a weak D gene call, 5 bases matching. The sequenced DNA is TGTGCCAGTAGTACACCAGGGATTCGGCTCCCCGGGGAGCTGTTTTTT. It translates to CASSTPGIRLPGELFF.